This T cell receptor (beta chain) was sequenced in a study of blood T cell repertoires in COVID-19. CDR3 size: 12 residues. The germline gives CDR1 SNHLY, CDR2 FYNNEI. Trimming left V 10 bases short and J 5 bases short, with 15 bases between. In the source study's methods: From reference gene primer amplification, estimates of nucleated cell counts were derived. The method was immunoSEQ multiplex PCR; TCRdb's version includes in-frame clones alone and lacks a portion of them. V and J calls and clone size are those listed in that table; D and trimming were worked out from the DNA. The data contain 250,000 to 350,000 clones, more than 75% of them singletons. Allocation to cohorts depended on clinical history reported by the participants.

The source of this sequence is a woman aged 55-69 years in a cohort exposed to, infected with or recovered from COVID-19 (not recorded which). The rearrangement joins TRBV2 to TRBJ2-7, with a tentative D call TRBD1 (6 bases). Sequenced material: PBMCs or T cells enriched from blood (not recorded which). The CDR3 coding sequence is TGTGCCATCCGAACAGGGAACAACGAGCAGTACTTC. As protein: CAIRTGNNEQYF.